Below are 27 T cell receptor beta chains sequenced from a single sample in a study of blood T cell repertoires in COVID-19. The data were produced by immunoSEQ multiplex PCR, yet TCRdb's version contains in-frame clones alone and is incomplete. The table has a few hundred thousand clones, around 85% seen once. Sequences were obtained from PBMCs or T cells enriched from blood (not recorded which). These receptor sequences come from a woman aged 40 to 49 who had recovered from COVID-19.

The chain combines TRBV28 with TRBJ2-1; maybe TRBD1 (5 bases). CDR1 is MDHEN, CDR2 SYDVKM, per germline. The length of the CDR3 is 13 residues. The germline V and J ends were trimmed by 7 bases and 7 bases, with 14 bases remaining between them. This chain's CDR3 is CASNEQGRNEQFF. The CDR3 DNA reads TGTGCCAGCAATGAGCAGGGTCGTAATGAGCAGTTCTTC.

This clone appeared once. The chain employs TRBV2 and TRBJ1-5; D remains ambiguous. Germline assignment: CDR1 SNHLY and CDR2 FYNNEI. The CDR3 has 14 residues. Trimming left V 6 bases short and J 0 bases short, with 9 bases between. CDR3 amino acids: CASSRQYSNQPQHF. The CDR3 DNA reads TGTGCCAGCAGCAGGCAATATAGCAATCAGCCCCAGCATTTT. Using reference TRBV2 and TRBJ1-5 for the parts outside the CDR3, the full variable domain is EPEVTQTPSHQVTQMGQEVILRCVPISNHLYFYWYRQILGQKVEFLVSFYNNEISEKSEIFDDQFSVERPDGSNFTLKIRSTKLEDSAMYFCASSRQYSNQPQHFGDGTRLSIL.

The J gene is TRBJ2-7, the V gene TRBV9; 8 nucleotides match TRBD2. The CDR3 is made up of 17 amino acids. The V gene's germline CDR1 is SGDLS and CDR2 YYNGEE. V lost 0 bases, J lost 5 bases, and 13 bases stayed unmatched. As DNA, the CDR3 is TGTGCCAGCAGCGTAGGCTCTGTAGAAGCGGGAGTTGACGAGCAGTACTTC. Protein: CASSVGSVEAGVDEQYF.

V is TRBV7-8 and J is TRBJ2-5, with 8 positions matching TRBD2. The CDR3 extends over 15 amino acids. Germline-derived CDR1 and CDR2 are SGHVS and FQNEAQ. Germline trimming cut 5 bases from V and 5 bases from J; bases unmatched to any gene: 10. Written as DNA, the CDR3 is TGTGCCAGCAGCCGAGCGGGAGCCCCCGGGGAGACCCAGTACTTC. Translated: CASSRAGAPGETQYF.

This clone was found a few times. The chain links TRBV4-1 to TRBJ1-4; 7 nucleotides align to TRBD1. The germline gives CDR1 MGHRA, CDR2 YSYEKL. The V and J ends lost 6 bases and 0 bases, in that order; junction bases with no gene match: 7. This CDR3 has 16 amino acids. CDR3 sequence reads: CASSPGQMATNEKLFF. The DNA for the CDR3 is TGCGCCAGCAGTCCGGGACAGATGGCAACTAATGAAAAACTGTTTTTT.

CDR3 protein: CASSLGAGVSEQYF. CDR3 nucleotides: TGTGCCAGCAGCTTAGGGGCGGGAGTAAGTGAGCAGTACTTC. The V gene is TRBV7-2, the J gene TRBJ2-7; 7 bases map to TRBD2. Germline-derived CDR1 and CDR2 are SGHTA and FQGNSA. This CDR3 has 14 residues. With 1 base clipped from V and 7 bases from J, the junction kept 7 bases outside the gene matches. The variable domain in full, completed from reference TRBV7-2 and TRBJ2-7, reads GAGVSQSPSNKVTEKGKDVELRCDPISGHTALYWYRQSLGQGLEFLIYFQGNSAPDKSGLPSDRFSAERTGGSVSTLTIQRTQQEDSAVYLCASSLGAGVSEQYFGPGTRLTVT.

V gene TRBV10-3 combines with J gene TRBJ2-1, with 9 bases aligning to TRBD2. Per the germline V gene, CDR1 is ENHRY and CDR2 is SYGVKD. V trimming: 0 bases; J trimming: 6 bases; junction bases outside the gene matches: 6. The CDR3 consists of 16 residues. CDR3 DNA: TGTGCCATCAGTGAGTCCGCGGGAGGGCCGGTCAATGAGCAGTTCTTC. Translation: CAISESAGGPVNEQFF.

CDR3 sequence reads: CASSQEGTHQNIQYF. CDR3 coding DNA: TGTGCCAGCAGCCAAGAGGGCACCCATCAAAACATTCAGTACTTC. This chain joins TRBV3-1 (or the pseudogene TRBV3-2) and TRBJ2-4, with D unresolved. Trimming removed 0 bases from V and 5 bases from J, with 11 bases in between. The CDR3 sequence is 15 residues long. The germline V gene has CDR1 LGHDT and CDR2 YNNKEL (reference sequence).

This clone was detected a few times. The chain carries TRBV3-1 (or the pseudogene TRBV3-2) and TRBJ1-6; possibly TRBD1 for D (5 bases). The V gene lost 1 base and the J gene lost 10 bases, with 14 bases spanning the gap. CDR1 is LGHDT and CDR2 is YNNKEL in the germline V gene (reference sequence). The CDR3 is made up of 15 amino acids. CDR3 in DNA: TGTGCCAGCAGCCAAGTTGGGCAGGGAAGATCACCCCTCCACTTT. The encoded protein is CASSQVGQGRSPLHF.

In DNA form, the CDR3 reads TGTGCCACCAGTGAGGGGAGAGATGGCTACACCTTC. Translation gives CATSEGRDGYTF. The chain couples TRBV24-1 to TRBJ1-2, with D hard to call. Trimming cost V 4 bases and J 6 bases, with 8 bases left between them. Germline CDR1 and CDR2: KGHDR and SFDVKD. The CDR3 is made up of 12 amino acids.

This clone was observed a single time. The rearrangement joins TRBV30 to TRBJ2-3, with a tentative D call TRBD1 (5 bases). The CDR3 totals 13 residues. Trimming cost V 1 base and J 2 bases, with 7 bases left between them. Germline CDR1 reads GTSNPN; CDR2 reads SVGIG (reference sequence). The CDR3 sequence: CAWSGQLTDTQYF. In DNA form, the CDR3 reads TGTGCCTGGAGTGGACAGCTCACAGATACGCAGTATTTT.

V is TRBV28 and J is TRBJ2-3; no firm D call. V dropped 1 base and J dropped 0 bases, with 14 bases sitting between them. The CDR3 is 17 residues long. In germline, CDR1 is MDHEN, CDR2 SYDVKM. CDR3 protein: CASSLFRVHTSTDTQYF. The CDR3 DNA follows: TGTGCCAGCAGTTTATTCCGGGTACATACTAGCACAGATACGCAGTATTTT.

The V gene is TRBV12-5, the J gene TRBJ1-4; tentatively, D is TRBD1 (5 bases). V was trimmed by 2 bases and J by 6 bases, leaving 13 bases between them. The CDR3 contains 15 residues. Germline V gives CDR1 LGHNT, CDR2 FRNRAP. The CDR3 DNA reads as TGTGCTAGTGGTTTGAAGGGCAGGGAGGATGAAAAACTGTTTTTT. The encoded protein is CASGLKGREDEKLFF. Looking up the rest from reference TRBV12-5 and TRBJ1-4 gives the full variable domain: DARVTQTPRHKVTEMGQEVTMRCQPILGHNTVFWYRQTMMQGLELLAYFRNRAPLDDSGMPKDRFSAEMPDATLATLKIQPSEPRDSAVYFCASGLKGREDEKLFFGSGTQLSVL.

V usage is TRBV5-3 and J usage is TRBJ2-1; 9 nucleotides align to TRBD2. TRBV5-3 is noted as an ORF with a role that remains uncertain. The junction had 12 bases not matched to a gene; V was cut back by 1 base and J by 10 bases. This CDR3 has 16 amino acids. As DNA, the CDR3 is TGTGCCAGAAGCTTGCGGTCTAGCGGGATCGGGGTGGAGCAGTTCTTC. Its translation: CARSLRSSGIGVEQFF.

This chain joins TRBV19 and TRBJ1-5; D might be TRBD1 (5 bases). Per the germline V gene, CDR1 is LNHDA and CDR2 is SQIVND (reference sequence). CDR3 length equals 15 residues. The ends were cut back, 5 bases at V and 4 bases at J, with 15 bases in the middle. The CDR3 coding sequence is TGTGCCAGTAGTCTGACAGCGCGGGGTAATCAGCCCCAGCATTTT. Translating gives CASSLTARGNQPQHF.

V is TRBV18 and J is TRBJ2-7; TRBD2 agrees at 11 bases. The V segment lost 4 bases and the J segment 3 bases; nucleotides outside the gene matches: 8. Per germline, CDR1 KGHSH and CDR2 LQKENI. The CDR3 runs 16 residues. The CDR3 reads CASSLLFGTSGYEQYF. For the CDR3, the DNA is TGTGCCAGCTCACTCCTATTCGGGACTAGCGGCTACGAGCAGTACTTC. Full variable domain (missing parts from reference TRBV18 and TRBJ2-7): NAGVMQNPRHLVRRRGQEARLRCSPMKGHSHVYWYRQLPEEGLKFMVYLQKENIIDESGMPKERFSAEFPKEGPSILRIQQVVRGDSAAYFCASSLLFGTSGYEQYFGPGTRLTVT.

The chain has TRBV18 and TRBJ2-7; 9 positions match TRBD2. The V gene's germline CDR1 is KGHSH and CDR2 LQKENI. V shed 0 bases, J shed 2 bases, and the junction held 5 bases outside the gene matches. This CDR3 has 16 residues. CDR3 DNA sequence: TGTGCCAGCTCACCACCGGGGCGGGAGGGAACCTACGAGCAGTACTTC. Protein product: CASSPPGREGTYEQYF.

CDR3 sequence (DNA): TGCGCCAGCAGCGTGGGACAGGGGCGGAACACTGAAGCTTTCTTT. It specifies CASSVGQGRNTEAFF. The chain combines TRBV5-1 with TRBJ1-1, with 10 bases lining up with TRBD1. This CDR3 is 15 amino acids long. The V segment lost 4 bases and the J segment 1 base; nucleotides outside the gene matches: 4. Germline CDR1 SGHRS, CDR2 YFSETQ.

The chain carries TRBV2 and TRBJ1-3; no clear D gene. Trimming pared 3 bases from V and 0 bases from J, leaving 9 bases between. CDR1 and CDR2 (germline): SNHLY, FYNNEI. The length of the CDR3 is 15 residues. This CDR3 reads CASSDVSSSGNTIYF. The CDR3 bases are TGTGCCAGCAGTGATGTGTCGAGCTCTGGAAACACCATATATTTT. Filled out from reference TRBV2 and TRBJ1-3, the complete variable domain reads EPEVTQTPSHQVTQMGQEVILRCVPISNHLYFYWYRQILGQKVEFLVSFYNNEISEKSEIFDDQFSVERPDGSNFTLKIRSTKLEDSAMYFCASSDVSSSGNTIYFGEGSWLTVV.

The CDR3, as DNA: TGTGCCACCAGCAGAGATAACAGGGGCACCGGGGAGCTGTTTTTT. It is translated as CATSRDNRGTGELFF. V is TRBV15 and J is TRBJ2-2; TRBD1 matches 7 bases. V was clipped by 0 bases and J by 4 bases; unmatched bases: 2. Germline CDR1 LNHNV, CDR2 YYDKDF (reference sequence). The CDR3 is 15 amino acids.

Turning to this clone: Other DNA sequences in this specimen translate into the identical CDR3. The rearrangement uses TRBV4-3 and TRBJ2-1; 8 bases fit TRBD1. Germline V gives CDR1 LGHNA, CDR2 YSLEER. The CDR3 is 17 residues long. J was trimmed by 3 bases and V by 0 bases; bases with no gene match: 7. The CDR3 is CASSQDLGQGGYNEQFF. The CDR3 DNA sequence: TGCGCCAGCAGCCAAGATCTAGGACAGGGAGGCTACAATGAGCAGTTCTTC.

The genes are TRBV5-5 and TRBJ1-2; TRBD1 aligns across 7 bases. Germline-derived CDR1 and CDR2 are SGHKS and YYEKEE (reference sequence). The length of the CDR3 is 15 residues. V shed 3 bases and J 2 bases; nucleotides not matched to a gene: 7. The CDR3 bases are TGTGCCAGCAGCTCCCAGGGGGATGGGAACTATGGCTACACCTTC. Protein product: CASSSQGDGNYGYTF.

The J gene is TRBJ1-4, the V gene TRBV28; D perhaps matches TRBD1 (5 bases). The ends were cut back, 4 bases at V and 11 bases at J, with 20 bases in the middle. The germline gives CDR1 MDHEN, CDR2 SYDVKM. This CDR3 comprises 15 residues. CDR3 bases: TGTGCCAGCAGTTCCACCCCCCCTGGGGGGGTCAAACTGTTTTTT. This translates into CASSSTPPGGVKLFF.

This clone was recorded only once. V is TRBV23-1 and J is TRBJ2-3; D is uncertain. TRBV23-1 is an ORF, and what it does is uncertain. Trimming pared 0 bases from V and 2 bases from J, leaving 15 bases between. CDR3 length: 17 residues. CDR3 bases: TGCGCCAGCAGTCAATCGAGGCTCGCCTTGCACACAGATACGCAGTATTTT. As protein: CASSQSRLALHTDTQYF.

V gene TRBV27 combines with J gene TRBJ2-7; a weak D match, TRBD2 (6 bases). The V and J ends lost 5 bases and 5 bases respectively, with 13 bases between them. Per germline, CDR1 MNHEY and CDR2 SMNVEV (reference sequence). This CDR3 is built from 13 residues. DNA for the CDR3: TGTGCCAGCAGTCCGCGGTGGGGGGACGAGCAGTACTTC. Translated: CASSPRWGDEQYF.

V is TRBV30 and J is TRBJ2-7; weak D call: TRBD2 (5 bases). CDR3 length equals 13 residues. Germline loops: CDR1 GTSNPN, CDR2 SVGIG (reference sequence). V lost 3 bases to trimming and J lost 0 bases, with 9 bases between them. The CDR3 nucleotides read TGTGCCTGGAGCAGAGGGAGCTCCTACGAGCAGTACTTC. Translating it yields CAWSRGSSYEQYF.

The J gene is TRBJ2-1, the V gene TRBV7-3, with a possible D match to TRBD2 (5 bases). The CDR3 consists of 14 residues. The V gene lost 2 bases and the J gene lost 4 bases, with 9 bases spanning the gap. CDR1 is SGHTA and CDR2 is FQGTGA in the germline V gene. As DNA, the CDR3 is TGTGCCAGCAGCTTAGGAGGCAGGTACAATGAGCAGTTCTTC. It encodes CASSLGGRYNEQFF.